The rows below give T cell receptor beta chains drawn from one sample of a study of graft-versus-host responses after intestinal transplantation. The antigens for these receptors are not known. Measured with immunoSEQ multiplex PCR; TCRdb has only the in-frame clones, and not every one. Counted here are tens of thousands of clones, roughly 91% occurring once; the ten biggest clones make up 0.45% to 0.6%. The sequencing here drew on unstimulated CD8+ T cells sorted from spleen or lymph node cells, taken before intestinal transplant. These receptors were obtained from a human donor who received an intestinal transplant. Each CDR3 is given with its conserved first and last residue. D genes are given only for firm matches. For some rows the clone size is stated as once, few or many, or as a class when expanded; others skip it.

size: -
V: TRBV4-2
D: -
J: TRBJ1-3
CDR3: CASSQDPGSSYGNTIYF
DNA: TGTGCCAGCAGCCAAGATCCAGGAAGCTCTTATGGAAACACCATATATTTT

size: -
V: TRBV7-6
D: TRBD2
J: TRBJ2-7
CDR3: CASSLAWAAGDLNEQYF
DNA: TGTGCCAGCAGCTTAGCGTGGGCGGCGGGAGATTTGAACGAGCAGTACTTC

size: -
V: TRBV5-1
D: -
J: TRBJ2-5
CDR3: CASSLAAGEETQYF
DNA: TGCGCCAGCAGCTTGGCCGCAGGTGAAGAGACCCAGTACTTC

size: once
V: TRBV7-9
D: -
J: TRBJ2-7
CDR3: CASSDSAGAYEQYF
DNA: TGTGCCAGCAGCGATTCGGCAGGGGCCTACGAGCAGTACTTC

size: -
V: TRBV27
D: TRBD1
J: TRBJ1-6
CDR3: CASSLQQGPYNSPLHF
DNA: TGTGCCAGCAGTTTACAACAGGGGCCCTATAATTCACCCCTCCACTTT

size: -
V: TRBV9
D: -
J: TRBJ1-5
CDR3: CASSVETESNQPQHF
DNA: TGTGCCAGCAGCGTAGAGACAGAAAGCAATCAGCCCCAGCATTTT

size: -
V: TRBV27
D: TRBD1
J: TRBJ2-7
CDR3: CASSFIRGSLSGEQYF
DNA: TGTGCCAGCAGTTTTATCAGGGGGAGCTTATCGGGAGAGCAGTACTTC

size: -
V: TRBV19
D: TRBD1
J: TRBJ2-7
CDR3: CASSVGQGLDEQYF
DNA: TGTGCCAGTAGTGTTGGACAGGGTCTCGACGAGCAGTACTTC

size: -
V: TRBV7-9
D: -
J: TRBJ1-2
CDR3: CASSLDSFYGYTF
DNA: TGTGCCAGCAGCCTAGACAGTTTCTATGGCTACACCTTC

size: -
V: TRBV5-4
D: TRBD1
J: TRBJ1-1
CDR3: CASRQGTEAFF
DNA: TGTGCCAGCCGACAGGGCACTGAAGCTTTCTTT

size: -
V: TRBV7-6
D: TRBD1
J: TRBJ2-1
CDR3: CASSSGTGGFGYNEQFF
DNA: TGTGCCAGCAGCTCCGGGACAGGGGGCTTCGGGTACAATGAGCAGTTCTTC

size: -
V: TRBV5-4
D: -
J: TRBJ2-7
CDR3: CASSLRGSYEQYF
DNA: TGTGCCAGCAGCTTGAGGGGGAGCTACGAGCAGTACTTC

size: -
V: TRBV30
D: TRBD1
J: TRBJ2-7
CDR3: CAWGTGFSYEQYF
DNA: TGTGCCTGGGGGACAGGGTTCTCCTACGAGCAGTACTTC

size: -
V: TRBV27
D: -
J: TRBJ2-1
CDR3: CASSHTGTSYNEQFF
DNA: TGTGCCAGCAGCCACACCGGGACTTCCTACAATGAGCAGTTCTTC

size: -
V: TRBV2
D: -
J: TRBJ2-1
CDR3: CASSDLGEAYNEQFF
DNA: TGTGCCAGCAGTGATTTGGGGGAGGCGTACAATGAGCAGTTCTTC

size: -
V: TRBV5-6
D: TRBD1
J: TRBJ2-2
CDR3: CASSLVGGASGELFF
DNA: TGTGCCAGCAGCTTGGTAGGGGGCGCGTCCGGGGAGCTGTTTTTT

size: -
V: TRBV2
D: -
J: TRBJ2-1
CDR3: CASSATHNEQFF
DNA: TGTGCCAGCAGTGCGACTCACAATGAGCAGTTCTTC

size: -
V: TRBV29-1
D: TRBD1
J: TRBJ2-2
CDR3: CSVYPGQGTNTGELFF
DNA: TGCAGCGTGTACCCGGGACAGGGGACGAACACCGGGGAGCTGTTTTTT

size: -
V: TRBV19
D: -
J: TRBJ1-6
CDR3: CASSIGTLEYSPLHF
DNA: TGTGCCAGTAGTATTGGGACACTCGAGTATTCACCCCTCCACTTT

size: -
V: TRBV28
D: -
J: TRBJ2-7
CDR3: CASSPDWKEVPEQYF
DNA: TGTGCCAGCAGTCCGGACTGGAAAGAAGTACCCGAGCAGTACTTC

size: -
V: TRBV4-1
D: TRBD1
J: TRBJ1-2
CDR3: CASSQVTGAFYGYTF
DNA: TGCGCCAGCAGCCAAGTCACAGGGGCTTTCTATGGCTACACCTTC

size: -
V: TRBV29-1
D: TRBD2
J: TRBJ2-1
CDR3: CSVVAGNYNEQFF
DNA: TGCAGCGTTGTAGCGGGGAACTACAATGAGCAGTTCTTC

size: -
V: TRBV27
D: TRBD2
J: TRBJ2-7
CDR3: CASREYAAGGYEQYF
DNA: TGTGCCAGTCGCGAATACGCAGCGGGGGGCTACGAGCAGTACTTC

size: -
V: TRBV27
D: TRBD1
J: TRBJ2-1
CDR3: CASSLPVGTGLNEQFF
DNA: TGTGCCAGCAGTTTGCCCGTGGGGACAGGACTAAATGAGCAGTTCTTC

size: -
V: TRBV10-1
D: -
J: TRBJ1-2
CDR3: CASRKRQNCDYGYTF
DNA: TGCGCCAGCAGGAAGCGACAGAATTGTGACTATGGCTACACCTTC

size: -
V: TRBV4-1
D: -
J: TRBJ1-2
CDR3: CASSQGAREDGYTF
DNA: TGCGCCAGCAGCCAAGGCGCCAGGGAAGATGGCTACACCTTC

size: -
V: TRBV6-1
D: TRBD1
J: TRBJ2-7
CDR3: CASSKTGSEQYF
DNA: TGTGCCAGCAGTAAGACAGGGAGCGAGCAGTACTTC

size: once
V: TRBV6-5
D: TRBD1
J: TRBJ1-2
CDR3: CASSYFSGGAGYGYTF
DNA: TGTGCCAGCAGTTACTTTTCAGGGGGCGCAGGCTATGGCTACACCTTC

size: -
V: TRBV7-3
D: TRBD2
J: TRBJ2-1
CDR3: CASSLTSGGVPYNEQFF
DNA: TGTGCCAGCAGCTTAACATCGGGGGGGGTTCCCTACAATGAGCAGTTCTTC

size: -
V: TRBV4-3
D: TRBD2
J: TRBJ2-3
CDR3: CASSQDVAGGLAGGRTDTQYF
DNA: TGCGCCAGCAGCCAAGACGTTGCAGGTGGACTAGCGGGGGGCCGCACAGATACGCAGTATTTT

size: -
V: TRBV11-3
D: TRBD1
J: TRBJ1-6
CDR3: CASSLGHRGEDSPLHF
DNA: TGTGCCAGCAGCTTAGGTCACAGGGGTGAAGATTCACCCCTCCACTTT

size: -
V: TRBV6-1
D: TRBD1
J: TRBJ1-2
CDR3: CASSEFGEDRGDYGYTF
DNA: TGTGCCAGCAGTGAGTTTGGTGAGGACAGGGGCGACTATGGCTACACCTTC

size: -
V: TRBV30
D: -
J: TRBJ2-7
CDR3: CAWSSPGYEQYF
DNA: TGTGCCTGGAGCTCCCCGGGATATGAGCAGTACTTC

size: once
V: TRBV7-6
D: TRBD1
J: TRBJ2-2
CDR3: CASSLAPGGLNTGELFF
DNA: TGTGCCAGCAGCTTAGCCCCAGGGGGCCTCAACACCGGGGAGCTGTTTTTT

size: -
V: TRBV9
D: -
J: TRBJ2-5
CDR3: CASSEPGPRETQYF
DNA: TGTGCCAGCAGCGAACCGGGTCCTCGAGAGACCCAGTACTTC

size: -
V: TRBV6-5
D: -
J: TRBJ2-7
CDR3: CASSYSSGVDTYEQYF
DNA: TGTGCCAGCAGTTACTCGTCGGGGGTAGACACCTACGAGCAGTACTTC

size: -
V: TRBV9
D: TRBD1
J: TRBJ2-7
CDR3: CASSVGGDSAYEQYF
DNA: TGTGCCAGCAGCGTAGGAGGGGACAGCGCCTACGAGCAGTACTTC

size: -
V: TRBV28
D: -
J: TRBJ1-1
CDR3: CASSLSGDLNTEAFF
DNA: TGTGCCAGCAGTTTATCCGGAGACCTGAACACTGAAGCTTTCTTT

size: -
V: TRBV13
D: TRBD2
J: TRBJ2-1
CDR3: CASSLLAGGYNEQFF
DNA: TGTGCCAGCAGCTTACTAGCGGGAGGCTACAATGAGCAGTTCTTC

size: -
V: TRBV7-9
D: -
J: TRBJ2-3
CDR3: CASRDFMGTQYF
DNA: TGTGCCAGCAGGGACTTCATGGGTACGCAGTATTTT

size: -
V: TRBV30
D: -
J: TRBJ2-1
CDR3: CAWTNILEPTRQFF
DNA: TGTGCCTGGACTAACATCCTGGAGCCCACCAGGCAGTTCTTC

size: -
V: TRBV9
D: -
J: TRBJ2-1
CDR3: CASSVDRLGLPNEQFF
DNA: TGTGCCAGCAGCGTAGACAGGTTAGGTCTTCCTAATGAGCAGTTCTTC

size: -
V: TRBV6-5
D: TRBD1
J: TRBJ2-7
CDR3: CASSLTGEIEQYF
DNA: TGTGCCAGCAGCCTGACAGGGGAAATAGAGCAGTACTTC

size: -
V: TRBV5-6
D: -
J: TRBJ1-1
CDR3: CASSLTANTEAFF
DNA: TGTGCCAGCAGCTTGACAGCCAACACTGAAGCTTTCTTT

size: -
V: TRBV7-9
D: -
J: TRBJ2-3
CDR3: CASFSSVDTQYF
DNA: TGTGCCAGCTTTTCCAGCGTCGATACGCAGTATTTT

size: -
V: TRBV5-6
D: TRBD1
J: TRBJ2-3
CDR3: CASSVTGGASMSTDTQYF
DNA: TGTGCCAGCAGCGTAACAGGGGGCGCGTCCATGAGCACAGATACGCAGTATTTT

size: once
V: TRBV27
D: TRBD2
J: TRBJ2-7
CDR3: CASSFRASGNEQYF
DNA: TGTGCCAGCAGTTTCCGGGCTAGCGGGAATGAGCAGTACTTC

size: -
V: TRBV6-6
D: -
J: TRBJ1-4
CDR3: CASSQDRVNEKLFF
DNA: TGTGCCAGCAGCCAGGACAGAGTTAATGAAAAACTGTTTTTT

size: -
V: TRBV6-5
D: TRBD2
J: TRBJ2-4
CDR3: CASSYLPGLAKNIQYF
DNA: TGTGCCAGCAGTTACTTACCGGGACTAGCGAAGAACATTCAGTACTTC

size: -
V: TRBV4-3
D: TRBD2
J: TRBJ2-3
CDR3: CASSQDSSGGTADTQYF
DNA: TGCGCCAGCAGCCAAGATTCTAGCGGGGGAACTGCAGATACGCAGTATTTT